Listed here is a single T cell receptor (beta chain). The same CDR3 arises from other DNA sequences in this sample as well. TCRdb's table, derived via immunoSEQ multiplex PCR, lists solely in-frame clones and lacks some. The sample lists approximately 2.5 million clones, 90% to 95% occurring once. The record originates from a study of shared clonotypes between healthy human individuals. V lost 0 bases and J 4 bases, leaving 7 bases between the germline ends. Germline values: CDR1 SGHRS, CDR2 YFSETQ. This CDR3 comprises 13 residues. The J gene is TRBJ1-2, the V gene TRBV5-1; D call uncertain. The sequence derives from a man between 18 and 35 years old in good health. Material for sequencing was naive CD4+ T cells sorted from blood. Subset defined: CD45RA+ positively selected. As DNA, the CDR3 is TGCGCCAGCAGCTTGGAAGGTTCCTATGGCTACACCTTC. This gives the protein CASSLEGSYGYTF.